Each of the 22 T cell receptor beta chains below was sequenced from the same sample in a study of chemoradiotherapy in HPV16-positive cancers. Produced via immunoSEQ multiplex PCR; TCRdb's table is partial and in-frame only. The sample yields about 33,000 clones, around 86% seen once. This sample comprised blood, obtained from a patient who underwent chemoradiotherapy. These receptors were collected from a human donor with HPV-associated anogenital cancer.

The gene calls are TRBV7-3 and TRBJ2-2; possible D gene TRBD2, 5 bases. Per the germline V gene, CDR1 is SGHTA and CDR2 is FQGTGA. The CDR3 sequence is 16 residues long. The V gene lost 0 bases and the J gene lost 5 bases, with 13 bases spanning the gap. The CDR3 region is CASSLTRVEATGELFF. The CDR3 nucleotides read TGTGCCAGCAGCTTAACGAGGGTCGAGGCGACCGGGGAGCTGTTTTTT.

In DNA, the CDR3 is TGTGCCAGCAAAAAGTTTGGGTTGGATGGCTACACCTTC. This sequence encodes CASKKFGLDGYTF. V is TRBV6-6 and J is TRBJ1-2; D remains ambiguous. The V gene lost 7 bases and the J gene lost 6 bases, with 15 bases spanning the gap. CDR3 length: 13 residues. CDR1 and CDR2 (germline): MNHNY, SVGAGI (reference sequence).

The gene calls are TRBV5-1 and TRBJ2-1; no definite D call. The CDR3 runs to 16 residues. Trimming took 0 bases from V and 5 from J, leaving 15 bases between them. The germline CDR1 and CDR2 sequences are SGHRS and YFSETQ. CDR3 region: CASSLVVRQGDNEQFF. The CDR3 nucleotides are TGCGCCAGCAGCTTGGTAGTGAGACAAGGCGACAATGAGCAGTTCTTC. The whole variable domain, filled in from reference TRBV5-1 and TRBJ2-1, reads KAGVTQTPRYLIKTRGQQVTLSCSPISGHRSVSWYQQTPGQGLQFLFEYFSETQRNKGNFPGRFSGRQFSNSRSEMNVSTLELGDSALYLCASSLVVRQGDNEQFFGPGTRLTVL.

A few counts support this clone. The rearrangement uses TRBV6-5 and TRBJ1-3; no firm D call. The germline V and J ends were trimmed by 3 bases and 0 bases, with 9 bases remaining between them. Germline-derived CDR1 and CDR2 are MNHEY and SVGAGI. The CDR3 covers 15 residues. In DNA, the CDR3 is TGTGCCAGCAGTTATGGGCAGCGCTCTGGAAACACCATATATTTT. It codes for CASSYGQRSGNTIYF.

The chain has TRBV7-2 and TRBJ1-1, with a weak D call TRBD1 (6 bases). CDR3 length: 15 residues. Germline V gene lookup returns CDR1 SGHTA and CDR2 FQGNSA. The V end lost 9 bases, the J end lost 0 bases, and 17 bases lay between the germline ends. CDR3 bases: TGTGCCAGTTATATACAGGGCAACATGAACACTGAAGCTTTCTTT. Translating it yields CASYIQGNMNTEAFF. The full variable domain, with the rest looked up from reference TRBV7-2 and TRBJ1-1, is GAGVSQSPSNKVTEKGKDVELRCDPISGHTALYWYRQSLGQGLEFLIYFQGNSAPDKSGLPSDRFSAERTGGSVSTLTIQRTQQEDSAVYLCASYIQGNMNTEAFFGQGTRLTVV.

The chain joins TRBV28 to TRBJ2-7; 8 bases line up with TRBD2. Germline CDR1 MDHEN, CDR2 SYDVKM. The CDR3 is made up of 17 amino acids. V dropped 6 bases and J dropped 6; count of bases not matched to a gene: 19. CDR3 sequence reads: CASRVGGGSLSGPEQYF. The CDR3 DNA reads TGTGCCAGCAGGGTTGGCGGGGGGTCATTATCGGGACCCGAGCAGTACTTC.

The gene calls are TRBV7-8 and TRBJ1-2, with 9 bases lining up with TRBD1. Germline V gene sequence: CDR1 SGHVS, CDR2 FQNEAQ. Unmatched junction bases numbered 7, after V lost 4 bases and J lost 4 bases. The CDR3 runs 15 residues. The CDR3 DNA reads as TGTGCCAGCAGCTCCCAGGGGACAGGGCCCTATGGCTACACCTTC. Its protein product is CASSSQGTGPYGYTF.

The V and J genes are TRBV7-9 and TRBJ2-7; D unclear. V shed 5 bases and J shed 3 bases, with 17 bases lying between them. CDR1 and CDR2 from the germline V gene are SEHNR and FQNEAQ (reference sequence). The CDR3 length is 15 residues. The CDR3 nucleotides read TGTGCCAGCAGCCCCGGCTCCGGGCGGTACTACGAGCAGTACTTC. Encoded protein: CASSPGSGRYYEQYF.

V is TRBV18 and J is TRBJ1-2, with 8 nucleotides matching TRBD1. Losses at the gene ends were 5 bases for V and 3 bases for J; bases not matched to a gene: 14. CDR3 length: 17 residues. Germline-derived CDR1 and CDR2 are KGHSH and LQKENI. The CDR3 coding sequence is TGTGCCAGCTCAGCCACAGGGGGAGGTATCGAAGACTATGGCTACACCTTC. Translated, it gives CASSATGGGIEDYGYTF.

This clone was recorded only once. The chain links TRBV18 to TRBJ1-1, with 8 positions matching TRBD1. CDR1 and CDR2 from the germline V gene are KGHSH and LQKENI. This CDR3 is built from 14 residues. With 6 bases clipped from V and 1 base from J, the junction kept 4 bases outside the gene matches. The CDR3 region is CASSPGTGNTEAFF. CDR3 DNA: TGTGCCAGCTCCCCCGGGACAGGGAACACTGAAGCTTTCTTT.

This sequence joins TRBV6-1 and TRBJ2-7; D unresolved. V was shortened by 6 bases and J by 0 bases, with 12 bases between the two germline ends. CDR1 is MNHNS and CDR2 is SASEGT in the germline V gene. The CDR3 length is 14 residues. The CDR3 sequence is CASSDDFLSYEQYF. CDR3 nucleotide sequence: TGTGCCAGCAGCGACGACTTCCTCTCCTACGAGCAGTACTTC.

The chain combines TRBV18 with TRBJ2-1; maybe TRBD1 (6 bases). The CDR3 totals 15 residues. The germline gives CDR1 KGHSH, CDR2 LQKENI. With 1 base removed from V and 3 bases from J, the gap between germline ends came to 10 bases. The CDR3 region has the DNA TGTGCCAGCTCACCACAAGGACAGTACTACAATGAGCAGTTCTTC. Translated: CASSPQGQYYNEQFF.

CDR3 DNA: TGTGCCAGCAGCTTTTCGCAGGGTAACTATGGCTACACCTTC. It encodes CASSFSQGNYGYTF. The chain links TRBV7-2 to TRBJ1-2; possibly TRBD1 for D (5 bases). Trimming shortened V by 3 bases and J by 1 base, and 9 bases separated the two germline ends. Germline CDR1 SGHTA, CDR2 FQGNSA. The CDR3 runs 14 residues. Complete variable domain (other parts from reference TRBV7-2 and TRBJ1-2): GAGVSQSPSNKVTEKGKDVELRCDPISGHTALYWYRQSLGQGLEFLIYFQGNSAPDKSGLPSDRFSAERTGGSVSTLTIQRTQQEDSAVYLCASSFSQGNYGYTFGSGTRLTVV.

This chain uses TRBV7-2 with TRBJ1-5; TRBD1 might be the D (6 bases). Germline V gene sequence: CDR1 SGHTA, CDR2 FQGNSA. This CDR3 comprises 19 residues. Trimming pared 5 bases from V and 4 bases from J, leaving 27 bases between. The CDR3 DNA is TGTGCCAGCAGCACTCCGGGGCGGGGGCGCAAGAAGGGAAATCAGCCCCAGCATTTT. Translating gives CASSTPGRGRKKGNQPQHF.

The chain employs TRBV7-3 and TRBJ2-5; the D gene is possibly TRBD2 (5 bases). The CDR3 consists of 16 residues. Trimming left V 5 bases short and J 2 bases short, with 18 bases between. Germline CDR1 and CDR2: SGHTA and FQGTGA. CDR3 in amino acids: CASSLGLYPGQETQYF. The CDR3 nucleotides are TGTGCCAGCAGCCTCGGACTTTACCCAGGACAAGAGACCCAGTACTTC. The full variable domain, rest sourced from reference TRBV7-3 and TRBJ2-5, is GAGVSQTPSNKVTEKGKYVELRCDPISGHTALYWYRQSLGQGPEFLIYFQGTGAADDSGLPNDRFFAVRPEGSVSTLKIQRTERGDSAVYLCASSLGLYPGQETQYFGPGTRLLVL.

This chain links TRBV10-3 with TRBJ1-2; D ambiguous. Trimming stripped 7 bases from V and 4 bases from J, with 19 bases between. The CDR3 totals 15 residues. From germline, CDR1 is ENHRY and CDR2 SYGVKD. CDR3 loop: CAITREDRAPYGYTF. The CDR3 DNA reads as TGTGCCATCACTCGGGAAGACCGAGCTCCCTATGGCTACACCTTC.

The chain uses TRBV5-6 and TRBJ2-2; D remains ambiguous. Trimming removed 3 bases at V and 3 bases at J, with 15 bases between. Germline V CDR1 and CDR2: SGHDT, YYEEEE. CDR3 length equals 16 residues. Written as DNA, the CDR3 is TGTGCCAGCAGCTCCCGCGAGTTGACGCACACCGGGGAGCTGTTTTTT. Translating gives CASSSRELTHTGELFF.

The V and J genes are TRBV11-2 and TRBJ2-3, with 7 positions matching TRBD2. J gave up 3 bases and V 5 bases, and 8 bases lay outside the gene matches. The CDR3 contains 15 residues. The germline CDR1 and CDR2 sequences are SGHAT and FQNNGV. For the CDR3, the DNA is TGTGCCAGCAGCCAACAGCGGGGTAAGACAGATACGCAGTATTTT. Amino acid sequence: CASSQQRGKTDTQYF. The entire variable domain, with the rest obtained from reference TRBV11-2 and TRBJ2-3, is as follows: EAGVAQSPRYKIIEKRQSVAFWCNPISGHATLYWYQQILGQGPKLLIQFQNNGVVDDSQLPKDRFSAERLKGVDSTLKIQPAKLEDSAVYLCASSQQRGKTDTQYFGPGTRLTVL.

This clone has more than one count but fewer than ten. The chain uses TRBV11-2 and TRBJ2-1, with 12 nucleotides matching TRBD2. This CDR3 contains 17 residues. Germline-derived CDR1 and CDR2 are SGHAT and FQNNGV. Unmatched junction bases numbered 9, after V lost 5 bases and J lost 4 bases. CDR3 DNA sequence: TGTGCCAGCAGCCTCTCTAGCGGGGGGGTTCTATACAATGAGCAGTTCTTC. Translating it yields CASSLSSGGVLYNEQFF.

As DNA, the CDR3 is TGCGCCAGCAGCTTCGGGGAGTATCAGCCCCAGCATTTT. It translates to CASSFGEYQPQHF. J is TRBJ1-5 and V is TRBV5-1; D call uncertain. The CDR3 runs to 13 residues. From germline, CDR1 is SGHRS and CDR2 YFSETQ. Trimming cost V 2 bases and J 5 bases, with 8 bases left between them.

This chain links TRBV5-8 with TRBJ2-7, with D unresolved. Looked up from germline, CDR1 is SGHTS and CDR2 is YDEGEE. CDR3 length: 12 amino acids. V lost 0 bases, J lost 3 bases, and 4 bases lay in between. CDR3 sequence (DNA): TGTGCCAGCAGCTTGGGGGGCTACGAGCAGTACTTC. Amino acid sequence: CASSLGGYEQYF.

The chain joins TRBV6-6 to TRBJ1-6; 7 bases are a match to TRBD1. From germline, CDR1 is MNHNY and CDR2 SVGAGI (reference sequence). The trim removed 6 bases at V and 7 bases at J, leaving 9 bases unmatched. This CDR3 spans 15 amino acids. The CDR3 sequence: CASSGQAYPNSPLHF. In DNA, the CDR3 is TGTGCCAGCAGCGGACAGGCGTACCCGAATTCACCCCTCCACTTT.